The 2 T cell receptor beta chains in this list originate from one sample, sequenced in a study of T cell repertoires in cytomegalovirus infection. Their target antigens are unknown. One entry per CDR3 protein results from TCRdb running MiXCR on the reads. Altogether around 710,000 distinct CDR3 sequences are present, about 27% being singletons, with the ten largest covering less than 15%. The source material was cultured CD8+ T cells from PBMCs, sampled from culture after CMV antigen stimulation. These receptors were collected from a human donor in good health (CMV status not recorded). Some clones in this sample may be carry-over from other donors' samples.

This clonotype was counted a few times. V and J are TRBV19 and TRBJ2-1; 7 nucleotides match TRBD1. The CDR3 runs to 15 residues. Looked up from germline, CDR1 is LNHDA and CDR2 is SQIVND (reference sequence). V was pared by 5 bases and J by 3 bases, with 7 bases of the junction left unmatched. CDR3 nucleotide sequence: TGTGCCAGTAGTTCCCGGACAGGACTCTACAATGAGCAGTTCTTC. It is translated as CASSSRTGLYNEQFF.

This clonotype has only a few counts. This chain links TRBV5-4 with TRBJ2-6, with 7 positions matching TRBD2. V was pared by 8 bases and J by 4 bases, with 3 bases of the junction left unmatched. This CDR3 has 13 residues. Germline CDR1 is SGHNT and CDR2 is YYREEE (reference sequence). This CDR3 is CASWGGGANVLTF. DNA of the CDR3: TGTGCCAGTTGGGGAGGGGGGGCCAACGTCCTGACTTTC.